The 3 T cell receptor beta chains given below trace back to one sample, sequenced in a study of identical twins. In TCRdb, the 5' RACE reads were re-called with MiXCR into one record per CDR3 protein. The sample yields 1.5 million to 2 million distinct CDR3 sequences, less than 40% seen once. The sample comprised cord blood. These receptors all come from a newborn girl in good health.

The sample holds a few counts of this clonotype. The J gene is TRBJ1-2, the V gene TRBV11-2, with D perhaps TRBD1 (6 bases). Germline values: CDR1 SGHAT, CDR2 FQNNGV. There are 15 residues in the CDR3. Trimming pared 1 base from V and 6 bases from J, leaving 15 bases between. CDR3 sequence reads: CASSLVGRRGHGYTF. The CDR3 DNA is TGTGCCAGCAGCTTAGTTGGGCGCAGGGGCCATGGCTACACCTTC.

Comment on this clonotype: This clone may be a read error of a much larger clone one base away. This chain connects TRBV11-2 to TRBJ1-4; no definite D call. The CDR3 loop spans 13 amino acids. Trimming took 1 base from V and 5 from J, leaving 5 bases between them. CDR1 and CDR2 (germline): SGHAT, FQNNGV. The CDR3 reads CASSLGKNEKLFF. The CDR3 DNA sequence: TGTGCCAGCAGCTTAGGGAAAAATGAAAAACTGTTTTTT.

The chain employs TRBV24-1 and TRBJ2-1; 8 bases fit TRBD2. The CDR3 is made up of 14 amino acids. The V gene's germline CDR1 is KGHDR and CDR2 SFDVKD. V shed 1 base, J shed 8 bases, and the junction held 3 bases outside the gene matches. CDR3 region: CATSDFGRAHEQFF. CDR3 DNA: TGTGCCACCAGTGATTTCGGGAGGGCCCATGAGCAGTTCTTC.